This T cell receptor beta chain was recovered during a study of T-cell reconstitution after alpha-beta-depleted transplantation in children. Unique molecular identifiers were incorporated when the TCRbeta library was constructed. TCRdb processed the PCR reads anew with MiXCR; each CDR3 protein has one entry. The table records about 610,000 distinct CDR3 sequences, approximately 10% of them present only once. The CDR3 has 15 residues. Trimming left V 3 bases short and J 2 bases short, with 9 bases between. CDR1 and CDR2 (germline): SGHDT, YYEEEE. This clonotype was obtained from a human donor who donated a stem cell graft to a child with acute myeloid leukemia. The specimen was PBMCs from the stem cell graft donor, collected from the stem cell graft. The rearrangement links TRBV5-6 to TRBJ2-6; D unresolved. The CDR3 nucleotides are TGTGCCAGCAGCTATAGGAGCACTGGGGCCAACGTCCTGACTTTC. This sequence encodes CASSYRSTGANVLTF.